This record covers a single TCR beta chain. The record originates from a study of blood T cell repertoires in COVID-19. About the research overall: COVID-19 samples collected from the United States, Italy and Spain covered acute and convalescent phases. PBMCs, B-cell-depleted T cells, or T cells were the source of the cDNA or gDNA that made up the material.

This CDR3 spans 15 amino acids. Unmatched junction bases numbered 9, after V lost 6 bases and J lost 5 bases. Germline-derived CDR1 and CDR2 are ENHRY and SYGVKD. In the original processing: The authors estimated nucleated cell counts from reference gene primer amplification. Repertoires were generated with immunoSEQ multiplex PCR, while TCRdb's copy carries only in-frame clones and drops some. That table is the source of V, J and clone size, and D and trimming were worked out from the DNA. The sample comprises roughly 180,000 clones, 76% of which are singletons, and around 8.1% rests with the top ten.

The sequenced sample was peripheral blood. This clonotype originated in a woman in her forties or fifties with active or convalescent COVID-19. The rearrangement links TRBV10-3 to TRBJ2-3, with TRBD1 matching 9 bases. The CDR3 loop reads CAISPGTGSIDTQYF. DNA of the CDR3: TGTGCCATCAGCCCCGGGACAGGGTCAATAGATACGCAGTATTTT.